These 2 T cell receptor beta chains were all obtained from the same sample, sequenced in a study of T cells in Graves' hyperthyroidism and ophthalmopathy. TCR beta CDR3 region amplification was performed from RNA transcripts. An initial round of RT-PCR targeting the TCR CDR3 relied on the HTBI primer set. MiXCR, applied by TCRdb to the multiplex PCR reads, yields one record per CDR3 protein. The profile shows around 620,000 distinct CDR3 sequences, 15% to 20% of them singletons. The sequencing input was blood. These receptors were obtained from a woman aged 25 to 39 with Graves' hyperthyroidism.

This CDR3 is CASSQEPGLNEQFF. For the CDR3, the DNA is TGCGCCAGCAGCCAAGAACCCGGGCTCAATGAGCAGTTCTTC. The chain carries TRBV4-1 and TRBJ2-1, with D hard to call. Trimming took 0 bases from V and 6 from J, leaving 9 bases between them. The CDR3 runs to 14 residues. CDR1 and CDR2 (germline): MGHRA, YSYEKL.

This chain uses TRBV2 with TRBJ2-7, with 8 bases that match TRBD1. Germline V lookup: CDR1 SNHLY, CDR2 FYNNEI. V shed 2 bases and J 5 bases; nucleotides not matched to a gene: 8. The CDR3 loop spans 15 amino acids. The CDR3 sequence is CASSEWGTGPDEQYF. The CDR3, as DNA: TGTGCCAGCAGTGAATGGGGGACAGGTCCGGACGAGCAGTACTTC.